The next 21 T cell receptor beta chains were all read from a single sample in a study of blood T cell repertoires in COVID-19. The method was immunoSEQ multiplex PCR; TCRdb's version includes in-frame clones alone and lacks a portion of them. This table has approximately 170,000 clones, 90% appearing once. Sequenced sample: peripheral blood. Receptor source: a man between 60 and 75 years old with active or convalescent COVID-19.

The CDR3 DNA reads as TGCGCCAGCAGCCAACCTTCCGGGAGGGTAGTAGATACGCAGTATTTT. It specifies CASSQPSGRVVDTQYF. This sequence joins TRBV4-1 and TRBJ2-3, with TRBD2 matching 8 bases. The junction had 9 bases not matched to a gene; V was cut back by 2 bases and J by 5 bases. Germline V gene data show CDR1 as MGHRA and CDR2 as YSYEKL. The CDR3 covers 16 residues.

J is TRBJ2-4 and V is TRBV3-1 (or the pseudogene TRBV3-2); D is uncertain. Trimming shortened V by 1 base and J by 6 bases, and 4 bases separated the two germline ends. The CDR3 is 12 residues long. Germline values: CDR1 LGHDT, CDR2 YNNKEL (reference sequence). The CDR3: CASSQAVNIQYF. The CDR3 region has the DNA TGTGCCAGCAGCCAAGCAGTAAACATTCAGTACTTC.

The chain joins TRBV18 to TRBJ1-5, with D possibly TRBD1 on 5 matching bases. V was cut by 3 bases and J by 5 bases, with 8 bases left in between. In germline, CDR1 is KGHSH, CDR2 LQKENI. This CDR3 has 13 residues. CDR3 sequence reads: CASSPRVDQPQHF. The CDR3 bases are TGTGCCAGCTCACCCAGGGTCGATCAGCCCCAGCATTTT.

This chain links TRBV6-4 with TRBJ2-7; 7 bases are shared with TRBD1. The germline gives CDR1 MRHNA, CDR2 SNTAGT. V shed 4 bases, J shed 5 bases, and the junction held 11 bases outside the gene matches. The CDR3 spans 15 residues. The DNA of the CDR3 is TGTGCCAGCAGTGGACCGGGACAGTCTTTTCACGAGCAGTACTTC. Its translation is CASSGPGQSFHEQYF.

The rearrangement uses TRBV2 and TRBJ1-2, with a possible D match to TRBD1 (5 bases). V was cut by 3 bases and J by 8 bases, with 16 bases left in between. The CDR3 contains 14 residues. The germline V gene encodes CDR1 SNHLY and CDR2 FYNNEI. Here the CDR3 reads CASSDDSLARGYTF. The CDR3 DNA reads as TGTGCCAGCAGTGATGACAGCCTTGCACGAGGCTACACCTTC.

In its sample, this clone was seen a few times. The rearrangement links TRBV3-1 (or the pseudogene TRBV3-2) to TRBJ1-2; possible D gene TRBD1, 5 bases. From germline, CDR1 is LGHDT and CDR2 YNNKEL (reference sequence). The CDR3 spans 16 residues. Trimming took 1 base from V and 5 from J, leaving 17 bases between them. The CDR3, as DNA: TGTGCCAGCAGCCAAGTGGGGGTCGGGAGTGGGTATGGCTACACCTTC. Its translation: CASSQVGVGSGYGYTF.

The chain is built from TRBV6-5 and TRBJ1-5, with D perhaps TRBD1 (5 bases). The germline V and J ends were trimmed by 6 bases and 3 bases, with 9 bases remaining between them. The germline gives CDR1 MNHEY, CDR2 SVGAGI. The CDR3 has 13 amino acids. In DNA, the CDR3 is TGTGCCAGCAGCCGGGACTTCAATCAGCCCCAGCATTTT. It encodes CASSRDFNQPQHF.

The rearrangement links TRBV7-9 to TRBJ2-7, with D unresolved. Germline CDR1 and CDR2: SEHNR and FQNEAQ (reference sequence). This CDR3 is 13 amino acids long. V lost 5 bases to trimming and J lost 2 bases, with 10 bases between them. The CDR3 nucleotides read TGTGCCAGCAGCCCTGACTCAGCCTACGAGCAGTACTTC. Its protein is CASSPDSAYEQYF.

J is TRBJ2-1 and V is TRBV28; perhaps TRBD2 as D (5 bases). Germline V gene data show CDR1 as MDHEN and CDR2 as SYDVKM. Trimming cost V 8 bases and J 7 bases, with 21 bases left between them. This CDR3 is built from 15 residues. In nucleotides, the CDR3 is TGTGCCAGCTCCAGTGGTGTAGCGATGGGAAATGAGCAGTTCTTC. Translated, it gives CASSSGVAMGNEQFF.

The CDR3 bases are TGTGCCAGCAGTTACTCGAGGCTAGCGAATGAGCAGTTCTTC. Residues: CASSYSRLANEQFF. The chain uses TRBV6-2 or TRBV6-3 and TRBJ2-1; tentatively, D is TRBD2 (6 bases). Between the trimmed V and J ends, which lost 0 bases and 7 bases, there was a span of 10 bases. The CDR3 consists of 14 residues. The germline CDR1 and CDR2 sequences are MNHEY and SVGEGT.

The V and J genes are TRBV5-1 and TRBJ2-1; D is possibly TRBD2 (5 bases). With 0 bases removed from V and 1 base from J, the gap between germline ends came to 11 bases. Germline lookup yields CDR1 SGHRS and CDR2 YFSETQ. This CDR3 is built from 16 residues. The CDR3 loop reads CASSLVRRTSYNEQFF. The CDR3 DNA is TGCGCCAGCAGCTTGGTTCGGCGGACTTCCTACAATGAGCAGTTCTTC.

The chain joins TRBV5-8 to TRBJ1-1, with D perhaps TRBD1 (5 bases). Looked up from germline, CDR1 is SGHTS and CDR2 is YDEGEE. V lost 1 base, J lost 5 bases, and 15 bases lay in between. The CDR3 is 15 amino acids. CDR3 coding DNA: TGTGCCAGCAGCTTGTGGCAGGGTATGGGGACTGAAGCTTTCTTT. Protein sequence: CASSLWQGMGTEAFF.

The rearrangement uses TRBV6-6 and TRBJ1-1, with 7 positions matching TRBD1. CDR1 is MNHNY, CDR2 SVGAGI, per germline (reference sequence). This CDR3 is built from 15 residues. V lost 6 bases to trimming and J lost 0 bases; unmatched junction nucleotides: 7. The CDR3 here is CASSPSGGLNTEAFF. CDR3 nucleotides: TGTGCCAGCAGCCCTTCAGGGGGGCTGAACACTGAAGCTTTCTTT.

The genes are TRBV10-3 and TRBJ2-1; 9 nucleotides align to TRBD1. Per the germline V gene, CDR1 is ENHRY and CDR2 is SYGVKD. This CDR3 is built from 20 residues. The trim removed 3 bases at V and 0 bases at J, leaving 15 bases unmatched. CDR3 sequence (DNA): TGTGCCATCAGTGACTCCGGGACAGGGTTTCCCCTAAACTCCTACAATGAGCAGTTCTTC. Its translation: CAISDSGTGFPLNSYNEQFF.

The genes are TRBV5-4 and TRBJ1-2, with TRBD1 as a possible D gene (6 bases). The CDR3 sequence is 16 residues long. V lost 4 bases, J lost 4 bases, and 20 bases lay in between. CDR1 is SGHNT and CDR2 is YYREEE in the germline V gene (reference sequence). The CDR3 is CASSTEYRVGVYGYTF. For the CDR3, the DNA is TGTGCCAGCAGCACTGAGTACAGGGTGGGCGTCTATGGCTACACCTTC.

The CDR3 DNA reads as TGTGCCAGCAGCTTGGCTCCCGGGGATCAGCCCCAGCATTTT. It is translated as CASSLAPGDQPQHF. The chain links TRBV5-5 to TRBJ1-5; D unclear. The germline CDR1 and CDR2 sequences are SGHKS and YYEKEE (reference sequence). The CDR3 runs 14 residues. The V gene lost 0 bases and the J gene lost 5 bases, with 9 bases spanning the gap.

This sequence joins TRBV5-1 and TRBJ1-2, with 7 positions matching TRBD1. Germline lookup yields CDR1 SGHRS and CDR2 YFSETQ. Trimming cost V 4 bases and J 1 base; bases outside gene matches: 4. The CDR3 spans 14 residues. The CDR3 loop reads CASSKGTDNYGYTF. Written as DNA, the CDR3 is TGCGCCAGCAGCAAAGGGACAGATAACTATGGCTACACCTTC.

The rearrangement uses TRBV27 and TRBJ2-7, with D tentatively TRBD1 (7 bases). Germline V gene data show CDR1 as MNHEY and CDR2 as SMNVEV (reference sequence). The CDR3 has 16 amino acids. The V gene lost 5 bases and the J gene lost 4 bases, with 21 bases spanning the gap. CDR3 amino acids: CASSPWAPQGRYEQYF. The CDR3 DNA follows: TGTGCCAGCAGTCCATGGGCCCCACAGGGGAGGTACGAGCAGTACTTC.

The CDR3 sequence is CASSAQYTGELFF. CDR3 DNA: TGCGCCAGCAGCGCCCAGTACACCGGGGAGCTGTTTTTT. The chain links TRBV10-1 to TRBJ2-2; D gene unclear. V shed 6 bases and J shed 3 bases, with 8 bases lying between them. Germline V lookup: CDR1 WNHNN, CDR2 SYGVQD (reference sequence). The CDR3 has 13 amino acids.

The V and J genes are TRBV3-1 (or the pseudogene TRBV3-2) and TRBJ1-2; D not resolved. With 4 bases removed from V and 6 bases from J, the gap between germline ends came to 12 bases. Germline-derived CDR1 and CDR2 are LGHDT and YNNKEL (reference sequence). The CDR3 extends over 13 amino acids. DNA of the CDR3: TGTGCCAGCAGCCGCACTATGGTGAATGGCTACACCTTC. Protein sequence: CASSRTMVNGYTF.

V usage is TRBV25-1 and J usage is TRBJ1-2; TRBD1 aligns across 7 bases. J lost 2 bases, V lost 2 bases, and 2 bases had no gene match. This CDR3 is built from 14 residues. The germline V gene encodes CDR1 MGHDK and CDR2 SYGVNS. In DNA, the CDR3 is TGTGCCAGCAGTGAACAGACAGGGAACTATGGCTACACCTTC. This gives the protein CASSEQTGNYGYTF.